This T cell receptor beta chain was sequenced for a study of regulatory T cells in long-lasting Graves disease. To make TCR beta libraries, researchers used iRepertoire HTBI primers and Arm-PCR of CDR3 regions. TCRdb itself ran the multiplex PCR reads through MiXCR, one entry per CDR3 protein. This table holds under 450,000 distinct CDR3 sequences, around 22% found once. Details on this clonotype: This may be a read error, as it is one base from a much larger clone.

V shed 6 bases and J shed 10 bases, with 13 bases lying between them. This CDR3 region has 12 residues. The germline gives CDR1 SNHLY, CDR2 FYNNEI. Noted time point: persistent/refractory GD, antithyroid drugs over 5 years with positive TRAb. Extracted RNA from PBMCs served as the source of the TCR library. The source of this sequence is a female donor with Graves disease. This sample comprised peripheral blood mononuclear cells (PBMCs), obtained when the disease was refractory, from a patient treated with antithyroid drugs. The rearrangement joins TRBV2 to TRBJ2-1; tentative D call: TRBD2 (5 bases). CDR3 residues: CASSGPGYEQFF. DNA for the CDR3: TGTGCCAGCAGCGGACCGGGGTACGAGCAGTTCTTC.